Following are 23 T cell receptor beta chains from one sample sequenced in a study of radiation and T cells in renal cell carcinoma (dated by TCRdb to about 2020). The sample's time point label is to be understood as: blood 4 weeks post-SBRT, at nephrectomy. The treatment or condition label on this specimen signifies: 15 Gy SBRT to primary tumor, nephrectomy 4 weeks later. Library preparation employed the immunoSEQ multiplex PCR assay. Drawn from immuneACCESS, this table holds only the in-frame rearrangements with V and J called that TCRdb kept. Clones are partly lost; checked studies trace under half to an unresolved V gene and leave the rest unexplained. This sample holds roughly 90,000 clones; approximately 86% were observed only once. The top ten clonotypes cover approximately 8.6% of the sample. This specimen was blood, taken from a patient whose treatment included radiotherapy and nephrectomy. These receptors came from a man aged 50 to 60 with renal cell carcinoma.

V is TRBV25-1 and J is TRBJ2-7, with D tentatively TRBD1 (5 bases). Trimming removed 3 bases at V and 0 bases at J, with 9 bases between. Germline CDR1 MGHDK, CDR2 SYGVNS. The CDR3 extends over 14 amino acids. CDR3 region: CASSEAGFSYEQYF. The CDR3 nucleotides are TGTGCCAGCAGTGAGGCAGGGTTCTCCTACGAGCAGTACTTC.

This chain joins TRBV15 and TRBJ2-3; 10 bases line up with TRBD1. The V and J ends lost 6 bases and 2 bases, in that order; junction bases with no gene match: 2. Germline CDR1 is LNHNV and CDR2 is YYDKDF (reference sequence). This CDR3 is 14 amino acids long. CDR3 nucleotides: TGTGCCACCAGGGGGACAGGGGTCACAGATACGCAGTATTTT. Encoded protein: CATRGTGVTDTQYF.

V usage is TRBV5-1 and J usage is TRBJ2-1; D assignment may be TRBD1 or TRBD2 (5 bases each). The CDR3 is 15 amino acids. V lost 3 bases and J lost 8, with 18 bases in between. Per the germline V gene, CDR1 is SGHRS and CDR2 is YFSETQ. This CDR3 is CASSSPGRIYDEQFF. In nucleotides, the CDR3 is TGCGCCAGCAGCTCCCCGGGACGGATTTACGATGAGCAGTTCTTC. Full variable domain (missing parts from reference TRBV5-1 and TRBJ2-1): KAGVTQTPRYLIKTRGQQVTLSCSPISGHRSVSWYQQTPGQGLQFLFEYFSETQRNKGNFPGRFSGRQFSNSRSEMNVSTLELGDSALYLCASSSPGRIYDEQFFGPGTRLTVL.

This chain links TRBV10-1 with TRBJ1-5; 10 nucleotides agree with TRBD1. The CDR3 is 15 residues long. Germline V gene lookup returns CDR1 WNHNN and CDR2 SYGVQD (reference sequence). V trimming: 6 bases; J trimming: 4 bases; junction bases outside the gene matches: 6. CDR3 sequence: CASSGTGAGNQPQHF. The CDR3 DNA reads TGCGCCAGCAGCGGGACAGGGGCGGGAAATCAGCCCCAGCATTTT.

The chain employs TRBV7-2 and TRBJ1-5; weak D call: TRBD1 (5 bases). In germline, CDR1 is SGHTA, CDR2 FQGNSA. The CDR3 totals 14 residues. V was cut by 6 bases and J by 3 bases, with 12 bases left in between. CDR3 sequence reads: CASSLQGYNQPQHF. The CDR3 DNA sequence: TGTGCCAGCAGTCTTCAGGGATACAATCAGCCCCAGCATTTT.

The chain joins TRBV30 to TRBJ2-7; 10 bases map to TRBD2. V shed 3 bases and J 7 bases; nucleotides not matched to a gene: 9. Per the germline V gene, CDR1 is GTSNPN and CDR2 is SVGIG (reference sequence). CDR3 length: 14 amino acids. CDR3 DNA sequence: TGTGCCTGGAGGTCCGAGCGGGGGGGCCTGGAGCAGTACTTC. It specifies CAWRSERGGLEQYF.

The rearrangement links TRBV18 to TRBJ2-4; D uncertain. Germline lookup yields CDR1 KGHSH and CDR2 LQKENI. V was clipped by 0 bases and J by 3 bases, with 9 bases between them. This CDR3 has 15 residues. The CDR3 sequence is CASSPPERSKNIQYF. CDR3 sequence (DNA): TGTGCCAGCTCACCACCGGAGCGCAGCAAAAACATTCAGTACTTC.

This clone was seen only a few times. The chain joins TRBV7-2 to TRBJ1-2; D remains ambiguous. Germline V lookup: CDR1 SGHTA, CDR2 FQGNSA. Trimming removed 1 base from V and 4 bases from J, with 10 bases in between. This CDR3 is built from 14 residues. The CDR3 loop reads CASSLEVMSYGYTF. The CDR3 nucleotides are TGTGCCAGCAGCTTAGAAGTCATGAGCTATGGCTACACCTTC.

V usage is TRBV18 and J usage is TRBJ2-2; D call uncertain. Trimming removed 1 base at V and 5 bases at J, with 5 bases between. This CDR3 contains 13 residues. Germline assignment: CDR1 KGHSH and CDR2 LQKENI. The CDR3 DNA reads as TGTGCCAGCTCACCACAGGGAACCGGGGAGCTGTTTTTT. The encoded protein is CASSPQGTGELFF. Full variable domain (remainder filled in from reference TRBV18 and TRBJ2-2): NAGVMQNPRHLVRRRGQEARLRCSPMKGHSHVYWYRQLPEEGLKFMVYLQKENIIDESGMPKERFSAEFPKEGPSILRIQQVVRGDSAAYFCASSPQGTGELFFGEGSRLTVL.

The chain couples TRBV7-8 to TRBJ2-7; D remains ambiguous. With 5 bases removed from V and 6 bases from J, the gap between germline ends came to 11 bases. The CDR3 length is 12 residues. Germline V CDR1 and CDR2: SGHVS, FQNEAQ. The CDR3 sequence is CASSRQPGEQYF. In nucleotides, the CDR3 is TGTGCCAGCAGCCGACAACCAGGCGAGCAGTACTTC.

The V gene is TRBV5-1, the J gene TRBJ2-3; no firm D call. V was cut by 1 base and J by 0 bases, with 6 bases left in between. The CDR3 is made up of 14 amino acids. Germline CDR1 SGHRS, CDR2 YFSETQ. For the CDR3, the DNA is TGCGCCAGCAGCTTGACAGCGAGCACAGATACGCAGTATTTT. Its translation is CASSLTASTDTQYF. The full variable domain, its missing parts supplied by reference TRBV5-1 and TRBJ2-3, is KAGVTQTPRYLIKTRGQQVTLSCSPISGHRSVSWYQQTPGQGLQFLFEYFSETQRNKGNFPGRFSGRQFSNSRSEMNVSTLELGDSALYLCASSLTASTDTQYFGPGTRLTVL.

The chain couples TRBV10-3 to TRBJ2-1, with D uncertain. Trimming shortened V by 6 bases and J by 2 bases, and 8 bases separated the two germline ends. The CDR3 covers 13 residues. Per the germline V gene, CDR1 is ENHRY and CDR2 is SYGVKD. CDR3 amino acids: CAIRAGAYNEQFF. The CDR3 coding sequence is TGTGCCATCAGGGCCGGCGCCTACAATGAGCAGTTCTTC.

This clone showed up just a few times. The genes are TRBV19 and TRBJ2-7; D perhaps matches TRBD2 (5 bases). The V and J ends lost 8 bases and 7 bases respectively, with 6 bases between them. The CDR3 runs 9 residues. The germline CDR1 and CDR2 sequences are LNHDA and SQIVND (reference sequence). The CDR3 protein is CASRREQYF. In DNA, the CDR3 is TGTGCCAGTCGGAGGGAGCAGTACTTC.

The CDR3 protein is CAWTAGGTYDEQYF. The DNA for the CDR3 is TGTGCCTGGACCGCCGGGGGGACCTACGACGAGCAGTACTTC. V is TRBV30 and J is TRBJ2-7; TRBD2 agrees at 7 bases. The junction had 11 bases not matched to a gene; V was cut back by 4 bases and J by 5 bases. The CDR3 length is 14 residues. CDR1 is GTSNPN and CDR2 is SVGIG in the germline V gene (reference sequence).

This clone is categorized as medium-sized. The chain has TRBV7-9 and TRBJ2-3; 13 bases line up with TRBD2. Trimming removed 6 bases from V and 3 bases from J; junction bases left unmatched: 6. From germline, CDR1 is SEHNR and CDR2 FQNEAQ (reference sequence). This CDR3 region has 16 residues. The CDR3 loop reads CASRDGLAGVTDTQYF. For the CDR3, the DNA is TGTGCCAGCAGGGACGGACTAGCGGGAGTTACAGATACGCAGTATTTT. The full variable domain, with the rest looked up from reference TRBV7-9 and TRBJ2-3, is DTGVSQNPRHKITKRGQNVTFRCDPISEHNRLYWYRQTLGQGPEFLTYFQNEAQLEKSRLLSDRFSAERPKGSFSTLEIQRTEQGDSAMYLCASRDGLAGVTDTQYFGPGTRLTVL.

The gene calls are TRBV6-5 and TRBJ2-5; 11 positions agree with TRBD2. The germline gives CDR1 MNHEY, CDR2 SVGAGI. The CDR3 sequence is 14 residues long. With V trimmed by 8 bases and J by 5 bases, 7 bases remained unmatched. CDR3 coding DNA: TGTGCCAGCGCTCTAGCGGGAGGAGGGGAGACCCAGTACTTC. Its translation: CASALAGGGETQYF.

The CDR3 DNA is TGCGCCAGCAGTGAAAGGGGGACCGGGGAGCTGTTTTTT. Translated, it gives CASSERGTGELFF. The V gene is TRBV10-2, the J gene TRBJ2-2; possible D gene TRBD1, 6 bases. Between the trimmed V and J ends, which lost 3 bases and 5 bases, there was a span of 7 bases. The CDR3 is 13 residues long. Germline V gives CDR1 WSHSY, CDR2 SAAADI.

The rearrangement uses TRBV18 and TRBJ1-1; the D gene is possibly TRBD1 (5 bases). Germline V lookup: CDR1 KGHSH, CDR2 LQKENI. V lost 6 bases, J lost 2 bases, and 13 bases lay in between. CDR3 length: 14 residues. The CDR3 loop is CASSTGQGNTEAFF. CDR3 bases: TGTGCCAGCTCGACGGGGCAGGGTAACACTGAAGCTTTCTTT.

This clone was counted a single time. The chain links TRBV6-4 to TRBJ2-5; tentatively, D is TRBD1 (7 bases). The V gene lost 4 bases and the J gene lost 5 bases, with 11 bases spanning the gap. The CDR3 has 13 amino acids. CDR1 is MRHNA, CDR2 SNTAGT, per germline. DNA for the CDR3: TGTGCCAGCAGTGCCTCAGGGGGGGAGACCCAGTACTTC. Translating it yields CASSASGGETQYF.

This clone was seen a handful of times. The chain is built from TRBV20-1 and TRBJ2-5, with TRBD2 matching 8 bases. This CDR3 region has 11 residues. The germline gives CDR1 DFQATT, CDR2 SNEGSKA (reference sequence). For the CDR3, the DNA is TGCAGCCGGGAGGGCGGAGAGACCCAGTACTTC. Protein sequence: CSREGGETQYF.

The gene calls are TRBV27 and TRBJ1-1, with a possible D match to TRBD1 (6 bases). The germline V and J ends were trimmed by 4 bases and 3 bases, with 12 bases remaining between them. The germline V gene has CDR1 MNHEY and CDR2 SMNVEV (reference sequence). The CDR3 loop spans 14 amino acids. For the CDR3, the DNA is TGTGCCAGCAGTTCAGGGGCATGGGACACTGAAGCTTTCTTT. Translating gives CASSSGAWDTEAFF.

The table lists this clone with a few counts. The CDR3 is CASSLQGAGELFF. In DNA, the CDR3 is TGTGCCAGCAGCCTACAGGGGGCCGGGGAGCTGTTTTTT. This chain joins TRBV7-3 and TRBJ2-2, with 8 bases aligning to TRBD1. The CDR3 has 13 amino acids. Germline values: CDR1 SGHTA, CDR2 FQGTGA. With V trimmed by 5 bases and J by 6 bases, 2 bases remained unmatched.

V is TRBV11-3 and J is TRBJ2-3; 9 positions agree with TRBD2. Germline trimming cut 1 base from V and 6 bases from J; bases unmatched to any gene: 5. CDR1 and CDR2 from the germline V gene are SGHNT and YENEEA. The CDR3 loop spans 15 amino acids. The CDR3 DNA sequence: TGTGCCAGCAGCTTAGGGGCGGGAGGGCCCGATACGCAGTATTTT. Translating gives CASSLGAGGPDTQYF.